Included here is one TCR beta chain sequence, with context. This sample is part of a study of blood T cell repertoires in COVID-19. TCRdb's copy holds only in-frame clones and misses some; the assay was immunoSEQ multiplex PCR. Of around 200,000 clones in the sample, approximately 86% are singletons; the top ten hold 3.5% to 5.5%. The CDR3 extends over 17 amino acids. Germline CDR1 LGHDT, CDR2 YNNKEL (reference sequence). V was pared by 0 bases and J by 6 bases, with 8 bases of the junction left unmatched. J is TRBJ1-1 and V is TRBV3-1 (or the pseudogene TRBV3-2); 12 nucleotides agree with TRBD1. Sequenced input: PBMCs or T cells enriched from blood (not recorded which). The TCR originated in a woman aged 25 to 39 who had been exposed to COVID-19. DNA for the CDR3: TGTGCCAGCAGCCAAGAGGACTCCGGGACAGGGGGCTCTGAAGCTTTCTTT. Protein sequence: CASSQEDSGTGGSEAFF.